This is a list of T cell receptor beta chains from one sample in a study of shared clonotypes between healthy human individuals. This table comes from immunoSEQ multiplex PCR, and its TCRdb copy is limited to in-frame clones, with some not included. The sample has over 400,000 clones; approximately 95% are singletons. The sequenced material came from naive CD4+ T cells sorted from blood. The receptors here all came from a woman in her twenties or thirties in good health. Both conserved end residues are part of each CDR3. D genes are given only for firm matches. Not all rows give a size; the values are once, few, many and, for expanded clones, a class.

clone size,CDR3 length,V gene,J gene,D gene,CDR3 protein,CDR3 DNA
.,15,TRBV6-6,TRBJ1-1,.,CASSQATGWSTEAFF,TGTGCCAGCAGTCAGGCTACAGGGTGGTCCACTGAAGCTTTCTTT
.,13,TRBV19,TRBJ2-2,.,CASSMTTSGELFF,TGTGCCAGTAGTATGACGACGAGCGGGGAGCTGTTTTTT
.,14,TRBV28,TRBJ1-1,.,CASSVLGGNTEAFF,TGTGCCAGCAGTGTTCTCGGGGGGAACACTGAAGCTTTCTTT
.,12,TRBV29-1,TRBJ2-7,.,CSVSVLSYEQYF,TGCAGCGTTTCGGTCCTCTCCTACGAGCAGTACTTC
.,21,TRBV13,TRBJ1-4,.,CASSLEEEPRSGLHTNEKLFF,TGTGCCAGCAGCTTAGAAGAGGAGCCCCGGTCGGGACTACATACTAATGAAAAACTGTTTTTT
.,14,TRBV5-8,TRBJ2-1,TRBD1,CARGQKRTYNEQFF,TGTGCCAGGGGACAGAAAAGAACCTACAATGAGCAGTTCTTC
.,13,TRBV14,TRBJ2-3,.,CASSRGVPDTQYF,TGTGCCAGCAGCCGGGGAGTCCCAGATACGCAGTATTTT
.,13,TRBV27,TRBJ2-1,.,CASSPAAVNEQFF,TGTGCCAGCAGCCCAGCCGCGGTGAACGAGCAGTTCTTC
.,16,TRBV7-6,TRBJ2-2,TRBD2,CASSLSPGLDTGELFF,TGTGCCAGCAGCTTAAGCCCGGGACTAGATACCGGGGAGCTGTTTTTT
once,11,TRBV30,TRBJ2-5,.,CAWSVRETQYF,TGTGCCTGGAGTGTACGAGAGACCCAGTACTTC
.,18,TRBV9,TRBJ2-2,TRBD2,CASSVSVAGEVGTGELFF,TGTGCCAGCAGCGTATCGGTAGCGGGAGAAGTGGGCACCGGGGAGCTGTTTTTT
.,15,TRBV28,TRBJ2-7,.,CASSLGRTPNYEQYF,TGTGCCAGCAGTTTAGGCCGGACTCCAAACTACGAGCAGTACTTC
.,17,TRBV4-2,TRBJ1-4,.,CASSQDSIEARNEKLFF,TGTGCCAGCAGCCAGGATTCTATCGAGGCCCGAAATGAAAAACTGTTTTTT
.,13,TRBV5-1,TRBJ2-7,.,CASSLGRDYEQYF,TGCGCCAGCAGCTTAGGCAGAGACTACGAGCAGTACTTC
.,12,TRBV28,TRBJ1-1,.,CASSLGKDEAFF,TGTGCCAGCAGTTTGGGGAAGGATGAAGCTTTCTTT
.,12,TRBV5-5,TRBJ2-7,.,CASSWTLYEQYF,TGTGCCAGCAGCTGGACCCTGTACGAGCAGTACTTC
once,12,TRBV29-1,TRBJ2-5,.,CSVRGGPETQYF,TGCAGCGTTAGAGGGGGGCCGGAGACCCAGTACTTC
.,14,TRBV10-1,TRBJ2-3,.,CASSFIGPTDTQYF,TGCGCCAGCAGTTTCATCGGCCCCACAGATACGCAGTATTTT
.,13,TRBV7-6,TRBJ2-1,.,CASSLAPGGEQFF,TGTGCCAGCAGCTTAGCCCCGGGCGGTGAGCAGTTCTTC
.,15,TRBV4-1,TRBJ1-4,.,CASSQDWGGREKLFF,TGCGCCAGCAGCCAAGATTGGGGGGGACGAGAAAAACTGTTTTTT
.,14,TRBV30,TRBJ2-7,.,CAWRNQYSTYEQYF,TGTGCCTGGAGAAATCAATACTCCACCTACGAGCAGTACTTC
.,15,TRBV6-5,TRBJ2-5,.,CASSYSRVPGETQYF,TGTGCCAGCAGTTACTCGAGGGTGCCGGGAGAGACCCAGTACTTC
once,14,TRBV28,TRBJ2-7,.,CASSSIGPTYEQYF,TGTGCCAGCAGTTCTATAGGGCCTACCTACGAGCAGTACTTC
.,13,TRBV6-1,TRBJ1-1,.,CASSPIDESEAFF,TGTGCCAGCAGTCCTATTGACGAATCTGAAGCTTTCTTT
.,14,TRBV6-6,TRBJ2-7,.,CASSYLSGSYEQYF,TGTGCCAGCAGTTACTTGTCGGGCTCCTACGAGCAGTACTTC
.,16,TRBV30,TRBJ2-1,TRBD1,CAWSGKQGLPYNEQFF,TGTGCCTGGAGTGGAAAACAGGGGTTACCCTACAATGAGCAGTTCTTC
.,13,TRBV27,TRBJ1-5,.,CASRQAFNQPQHF,TGTGCCAGCCGACAGGCCTTCAATCAGCCCCAGCATTTT
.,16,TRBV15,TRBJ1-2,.,CATSRDFDATLYGYTF,TGTGCCACCAGCAGAGATTTTGACGCTACGCTCTATGGCTACACCTTC
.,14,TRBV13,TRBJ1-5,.,CASSLGLGNQPQHF,TGTGCCAGCAGCTTAGGGCTCGGCAATCAGCCCCAGCATTTT
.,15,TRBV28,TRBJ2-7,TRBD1,CASTSGGLGSYEQYF,TGTGCCAGCACTTCAGGGGGCCTGGGCTCCTACGAGCAGTACTTC
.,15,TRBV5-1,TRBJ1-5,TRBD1,CASSLGQGGNQPQHF,TGCGCCAGCAGCTTGGGACAGGGTGGTAATCAGCCCCAGCATTTT
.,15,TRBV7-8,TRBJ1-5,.,CASSLEVGGGQPQHF,TGTGCCAGCAGCTTAGAAGTGGGGGGCGGCCAGCCCCAGCATTTT
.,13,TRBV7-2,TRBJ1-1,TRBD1,CASSTNRDREAFF,TGTGCCAGCAGTACTAACCGGGACAGGGAAGCTTTCTTT
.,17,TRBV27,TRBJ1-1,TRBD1,CASSLRQGLGVNTEAFF,TGTGCCAGCAGTTTAAGACAGGGACTTGGTGTGAACACTGAAGCTTTCTTT
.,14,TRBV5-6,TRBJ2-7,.,CASSLDSTFYEQYF,TGTGCCAGCAGCTTGGACAGCACCTTCTACGAGCAGTACTTC
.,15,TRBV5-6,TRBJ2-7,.,CASSLGSASSYEQYF,TGTGCCAGCAGCTTGGGATCAGCGAGCTCCTACGAGCAGTACTTC
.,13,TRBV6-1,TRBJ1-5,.,CASSGAANQPQHF,TGTGCCAGCAGCGGGGCGGCCAATCAGCCCCAGCATTTT
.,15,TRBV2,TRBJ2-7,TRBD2,CASSAFASGSYEQYF,TGTGCCAGCAGTGCTTTTGCTAGCGGGAGCTACGAGCAGTACTTC
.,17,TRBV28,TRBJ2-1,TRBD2,CASSTWTSASSYNEQFF,TGTGCCAGCAGTACATGGACTAGCGCGAGCTCCTACAATGAGCAGTTCTTC
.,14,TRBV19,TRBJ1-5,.,CASSIRAQNQPQHF,TGTGCCAGTAGTATCCGGGCCCAAAATCAGCCCCAGCATTTT
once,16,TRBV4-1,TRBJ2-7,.,CASSQDPPKTGYEQYF,TGCGCCAGCAGCCAAGATCCACCTAAGACTGGATACGAGCAGTACTTC
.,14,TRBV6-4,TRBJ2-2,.,CASSLFTYTGELFF,TGTGCCAGCAGTCTGTTTACGTACACCGGGGAGCTGTTTTTT